This TCR beta chain comes out of a study of blood T cells in healthy people across ages. Per sample, no less than 6 micrograms of total RNA were extracted. This clonotype was observed a handful of times. This may be a read error: a much more frequent sequence differs by one nucleotide. The second PCR ran about 6 to 11 cycles with a sample-barcoded 5' primer and J-beta primers. MiXCR was run by TCRdb on the 5' RACE reads, yielding one entry per CDR3 protein. The sample holds about 780,000 distinct CDR3 sequences, about 42% seen once. This CDR3 is built from 13 residues. Germline assignment: CDR1 SGHRS and CDR2 YFSETQ.

This receptor was obtained from an elderly man in good health. The chain has TRBV5-1 and TRBJ2-7, with D perhaps matching TRBD2 (5 bases). The sequenced material came from blood. For the CDR3, the DNA is TGCGCCGGCAGCTTGGAGGATGGCTACGAGCAGTACTTC. It is translated as CAGSLEDGYEQYF.